This T cell receptor (beta chain) is drawn from a study of pediatric ulcerative colitis. The rectum was sampled with one to two pinch biopsies at colonoscopy. Some clones are missing from TCRdb's copy, which holds only in-frame ones; the method was immunoSEQ multiplex PCR. The sample consists of 20,000 to 25,000 clones, about two thirds of them appearing once. The CDR3 has 13 residues. Trimming shortened V by 3 bases and J by 4 bases, and 7 bases separated the two germline ends. Germline values: CDR1 SGHVS, CDR2 FNYEAQ. Remarks on this clone: The same CDR3 also results from other DNA sequences found in this sample.

The sequenced sample consisted of gut tissue. This sequence originates from a boy aged 10-17 years with severe ulcerative colitis. This chain links TRBV7-6 with TRBJ2-1, with a weak D call TRBD1 (5 bases). Here the CDR3 DNA reads TGTGCCAGCAGCTTGGGGCCGTACAATGAGCAGTTCTTC. The encoded protein is CASSLGPYNEQFF.